This T cell receptor (beta chain) was retrieved from a study of control samples from healthy donors and cancer patients. From germline, CDR1 is MDHEN and CDR2 SYDVKM. This CDR3 is 13 amino acids long. V dropped 8 bases and J dropped 5; count of bases not matched to a gene: 7. Using immunoSEQ multiplex PCR, the repertoire was profiled, and TCRdb retains in-frame clones only, with some absent. The repertoire consists of under 150,000 clones, with approximately 90% occurring once and the leading ten covering around 1.1%. The sample was PBMCs. The rearrangement uses TRBV28 and TRBJ2-5; TRBD2 matches 8 bases. This receptor was obtained from a woman aged 45 to 65 with colorectal cancer. The chain's CDR3 is CASASGGRETQYF. The DNA of the CDR3 is TGTGCCAGCGCCTCCGGCGGGAGGGAGACCCAGTACTTC. Looking up the rest from reference TRBV28 and TRBJ2-5 gives the full variable domain: DVKVTQSSRYLVKRTGEKVFLECVQDMDHENMFWYRQDPGLGLRLIYFSYDVKMKEKGDIPEGYSVSREKKERFSLILESASTNQTSMYLCASASGGRETQYFGPGTRLLVL.